Below, 13 T cell receptor beta chains from the same sample are listed, as sequenced in a study of T-cell memory formation after mild COVID-19 (TCRdb year 2021). Libraries were made using 5' RACE. For sequencing, an Illumina NovaSeq 6000 was employed. The raw public reads went through TCRdb reprocessing: fastp at Q25, MiXCR clone calling, in-frame beta chains kept. When rows share a CDR3 protein, they turn into one entry using the most common DNA and genes. The sample table contains roughly 400,000 distinct CDR3 sequences; only one count was recorded for around 24% of them. The ten largest account for roughly 8.9% of the sample. The material sequenced was PBMCs or a T cell subset sorted from them (not recorded which). The receptor source for this set is an adult woman who had mild COVID-19 (a few samples of this study predate the infection). The sample titles of this study are shuffled in the database, so cell type and time point are left out; the donor was told from shared clones.

This clonotype was detected many times. The V gene is TRBV5-1, the J gene TRBJ2-7, with TRBD2 identical over 13 bases. The CDR3 is made up of 15 amino acids. Trimming removed 7 bases from V and 0 bases from J; junction bases left unmatched: 4. The germline CDR1 and CDR2 sequences are SGHRS and YFSETQ. This CDR3 reads CASGLAGATSYEQYF. In DNA, the CDR3 is TGCGCCAGCGGACTAGCGGGGGCCACCTCCTACGAGCAGTACTTC.

This clonotype was found many times. The rearrangement uses TRBV3-1 and TRBJ2-4; 9 bases are a match to TRBD1. CDR1 and CDR2 (germline): LGHDT, YNNKEL (reference sequence). The CDR3 extends over 18 amino acids. V trimming: 1 base; J trimming: 3 bases; junction bases outside the gene matches: 10. The CDR3 DNA reads TGTGCCAGCAGCCAAGTCGGGACAGGGTCCGTTGGCAAAAACATTCAGTACTTC. This translates into CASSQVGTGSVGKNIQYF. The whole variable domain, remainder taken from reference TRBV3-1 and TRBJ2-4, is DTAVSQTPKYLVTQMGNDKSIKCEQNLGHDTMYWYKQDSKKFLKIMFSYNNKELIINETVPNRFSPKSPDKAHLNLHINSLELGDSAVYFCASSQVGTGSVGKNIQYFGAGTRLSVL.

This clonotype was detected only a few times. This chain uses TRBV29-1 with TRBJ2-2; D is ambiguous. The CDR3 has 14 amino acids. The V end was cut by 4 bases, the J end by 2 bases, with 11 bases between. Germline V lookup: CDR1 SQVTM, CDR2 ANQGSEA. The CDR3 reads CSVGPTHNTGELFF. The DNA for the CDR3 is TGCAGCGTTGGTCCGACCCATAACACCGGGGAGCTGTTTTTT.

J is TRBJ1-1 and V is TRBV20-1; no reliable D call. This CDR3 has 14 residues. CDR1 and CDR2 (germline): DFQATT, SNEGSKA (reference sequence). Trimming stripped 6 bases from V and 0 bases from J, with 14 bases between. Written as DNA, the CDR3 is TGCAGTGCGGGATTAGGAGTCATGAACACTGAAGCTTTCTTT. Encoded protein: CSAGLGVMNTEAFF.

This clonotype came up a few times. This chain connects TRBV9 to TRBJ2-7, with 9 bases matching TRBD1. V was pared by 6 bases and J by 4 bases, with 8 bases of the junction left unmatched. The V gene's germline CDR1 is SGDLS and CDR2 YYNGEE. The CDR3 is 14 amino acids. The CDR3 DNA sequence: TGTGCCAGCAATAGCGGACAGGGGTCATACGAGCAGTACTTC. Its translation: CASNSGQGSYEQYF.

This clonotype has a handful of counts. This chain links TRBV20-1 with TRBJ2-7, with D maybe TRBD2 (6 bases). The germline gives CDR1 DFQATT, CDR2 SNEGSKA (reference sequence). The ends were cut back, 0 bases at V and 0 bases at J, with 9 bases in the middle. The CDR3 has 14 residues. The CDR3: CSARDTGVSYEQYF. The CDR3 nucleotides read TGCAGTGCTAGAGATACGGGGGTCTCCTACGAGCAGTACTTC.

The chain is built from TRBV5-1 and TRBJ1-1; tentative D call: TRBD1 (6 bases). This CDR3 has 15 amino acids. Trimming removed 0 bases at V and 2 bases at J, with 11 bases between. Germline V gene sequence: CDR1 SGHRS, CDR2 YFSETQ. Here the CDR3 reads CASSLGQGINTEAFF. CDR3 DNA: TGCGCCAGCAGCTTGGGTCAGGGGATAAACACTGAAGCTTTCTTT.

This rearrangement joins TRBV3-1 to TRBJ2-2, with a tentative D call TRBD1 (6 bases). This CDR3 comprises 14 residues. Trimming left V 4 bases short and J 7 bases short, with 13 bases between. The germline gives CDR1 LGHDT, CDR2 YNNKEL (reference sequence). The CDR3 sequence: CASSLFDRSGELFF. The CDR3 nucleotides are TGTGCCAGCAGCCTTTTCGACAGGAGCGGGGAGCTGTTTTTT.

The gene calls are TRBV5-1 and TRBJ1-2, with D perhaps TRBD1 (6 bases). The germline CDR1 and CDR2 sequences are SGHRS and YFSETQ. V lost 8 bases and J 3 bases, leaving 11 bases between the germline ends. The CDR3 is made up of 12 amino acids. CDR3 sequence (DNA): TGCGCCAGTGGGGGCAAGGACTATGGCTACACCTTC. Translation gives CASGGKDYGYTF.

The rearrangement uses TRBV18 and TRBJ2-7; no definite D call. The CDR3 runs 13 residues. Trimming took 1 base from V and 6 from J, leaving 10 bases between them. The V gene's germline CDR1 is KGHSH and CDR2 LQKENI. The DNA for the CDR3 is TGTGCCAGCTCACCACTGCAGGATGGCGAGCAGTACTTC. Its protein is CASSPLQDGEQYF.

The gene calls are TRBV18 and TRBJ1-5; 7 nucleotides agree with TRBD1. J gave up 6 bases and V 5 bases, and 10 bases lay outside the gene matches. CDR1 is KGHSH and CDR2 is LQKENI in the germline V gene. The length of the CDR3 is 15 residues. CDR3: CASSSSRDRIQPQHF. CDR3 in DNA: TGTGCCAGCTCATCGTCCCGGGACAGAATTCAGCCCCAGCATTTT.

The rearrangement links TRBV20-1 to TRBJ1-1; tentatively, D is TRBD1 (5 bases). The ends were cut back, 2 bases at V and 1 base at J, with 11 bases in the middle. CDR3 length equals 14 residues. Germline V lookup: CDR1 DFQATT, CDR2 SNEGSKA (reference sequence). CDR3 region: CSARIREGNTEAFF. DNA of the CDR3: TGCAGTGCTAGAATCAGGGAGGGGAACACTGAAGCTTTCTTT.

The chain combines TRBV6-5 with TRBJ1-1; D remains ambiguous. The CDR3 is made up of 13 amino acids. Germline V gene lookup returns CDR1 MNHEY and CDR2 SVGAGI. Trimming stripped 6 bases from V and 0 bases from J, with 8 bases between. CDR3: CASSGPMNTEAFF. In DNA, the CDR3 is TGTGCCAGCAGCGGGCCTATGAACACTGAAGCTTTCTTT.